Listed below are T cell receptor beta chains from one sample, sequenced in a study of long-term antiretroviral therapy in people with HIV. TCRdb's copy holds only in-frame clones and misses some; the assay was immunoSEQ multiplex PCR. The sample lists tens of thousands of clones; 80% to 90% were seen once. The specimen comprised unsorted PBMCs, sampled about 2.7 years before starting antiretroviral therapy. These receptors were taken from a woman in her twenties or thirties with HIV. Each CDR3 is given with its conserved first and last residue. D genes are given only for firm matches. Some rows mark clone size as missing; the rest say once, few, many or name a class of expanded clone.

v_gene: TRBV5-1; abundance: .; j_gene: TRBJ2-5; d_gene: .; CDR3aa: CASSLALETQYF; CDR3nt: TGCGCCAGCAGCTTGGCCCTGGAGACCCAGTACTTC
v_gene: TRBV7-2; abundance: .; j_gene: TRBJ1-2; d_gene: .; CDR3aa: CASSLNFGDGYTF; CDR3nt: TGTGCCAGCAGCTTAAATTTCGGAGATGGCTACACCTTC
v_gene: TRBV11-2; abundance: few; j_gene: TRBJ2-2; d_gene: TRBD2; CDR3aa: CASSLGLAGNTGELFF; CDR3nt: TGTGCCAGCAGCTTAGGACTAGCGGGGAATACCGGGGAGCTGTTTTTT
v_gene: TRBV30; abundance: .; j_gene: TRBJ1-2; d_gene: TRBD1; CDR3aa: CAWSDFGQGKEGYTF; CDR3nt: TGTGCCTGGAGTGATTTCGGACAGGGGAAGGAAGGCTACACCTTC
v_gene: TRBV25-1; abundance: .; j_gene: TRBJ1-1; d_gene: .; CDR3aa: CASTVAGGEAFF; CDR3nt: TGTGCCAGCACGGTAGCTGGGGGCGAAGCTTTCTTT
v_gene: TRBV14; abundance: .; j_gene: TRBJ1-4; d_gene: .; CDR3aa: CASSQAGGWNEKLFF; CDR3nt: TGTGCCAGCAGCCAAGCTGGGGGGTGGAATGAAAAACTGTTTTTT
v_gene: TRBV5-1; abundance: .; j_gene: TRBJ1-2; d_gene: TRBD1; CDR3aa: CASSSGQGANYGYTF; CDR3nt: TGCGCCAGCAGCTCGGGACAGGGGGCTAACTATGGCTACACCTTC
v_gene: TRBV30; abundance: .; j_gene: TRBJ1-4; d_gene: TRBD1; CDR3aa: CAWSGGQLNEKLFF; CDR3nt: TGTGCCTGGAGTGGGGGACAGCTTAATGAAAAACTGTTTTTT
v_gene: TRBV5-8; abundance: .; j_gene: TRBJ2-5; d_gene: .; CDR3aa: CASSSPWVGQETQYF; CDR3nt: TGTGCCAGCAGCTCCCCATGGGTGGGGCAAGAGACCCAGTACTTC
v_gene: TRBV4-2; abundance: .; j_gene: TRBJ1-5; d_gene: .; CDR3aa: CASSQWENQPQHF; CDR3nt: TGTGCCAGCAGCCAATGGGAAAATCAGCCCCAGCATTTT
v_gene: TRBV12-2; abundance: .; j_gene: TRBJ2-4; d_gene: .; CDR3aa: CASRLGLGLAGGKNIQYF; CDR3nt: TGTGCAAGTCGCTTAGGGTTAGGTCTAGCGGGGGGGAAAAACATTCAGTACTTC
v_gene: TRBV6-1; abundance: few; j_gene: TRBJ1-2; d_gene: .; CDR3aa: CASQERGIYGYTF; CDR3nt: TGTGCCAGCCAAGAGAGGGGGATCTATGGCTACACCTTC
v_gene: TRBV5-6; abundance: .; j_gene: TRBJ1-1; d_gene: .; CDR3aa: CASSLEAEAFF; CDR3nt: TGTGCCAGCAGCTTGGAAGCTGAAGCTTTCTTT
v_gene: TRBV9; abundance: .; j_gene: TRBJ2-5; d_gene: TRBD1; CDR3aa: CASSVRDRVETQYF; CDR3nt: TGTGCCAGCAGCGTACGGGACAGGGTCGAGACCCAGTACTTC
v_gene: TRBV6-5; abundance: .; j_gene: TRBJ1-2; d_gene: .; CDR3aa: CASSYSGQGNYGYTF; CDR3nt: TGTGCCAGCAGTTACTCGGGGCAGGGGAACTATGGCTACACCTTC
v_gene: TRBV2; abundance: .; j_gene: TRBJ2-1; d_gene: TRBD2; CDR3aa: CASSRGLASYNEQFF; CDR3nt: TGTGCCAGCAGCCGGGGACTAGCCTCCTACAATGAGCAGTTCTTC
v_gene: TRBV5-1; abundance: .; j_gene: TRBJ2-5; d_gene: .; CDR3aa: CASSLAPPQETQYF; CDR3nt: TGCGCCAGCAGCTTGGCCCCGCCACAAGAGACCCAGTACTTC
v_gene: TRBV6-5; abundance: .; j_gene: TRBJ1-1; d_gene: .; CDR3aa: CASWGGVSEAFF; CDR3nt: TGTGCCAGCTGGGGGGGCGTGTCTGAAGCTTTCTTT
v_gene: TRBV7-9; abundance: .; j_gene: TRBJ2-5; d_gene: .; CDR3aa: CASSWMDSGKETQYF; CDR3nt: TGTGCCAGCAGTTGGATGGACAGCGGAAAAGAGACCCAGTACTTC
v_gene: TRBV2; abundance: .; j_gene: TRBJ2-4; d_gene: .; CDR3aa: CASRSGQDSNIQYF; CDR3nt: TGTGCCAGCAGGTCTGGGCAGGATTCAAACATTCAGTACTTC
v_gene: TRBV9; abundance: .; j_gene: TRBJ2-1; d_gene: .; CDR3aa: CASSVASGLGEQFF; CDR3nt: TGTGCCAGCAGCGTAGCGTCGGGGTTGGGTGAGCAGTTCTTC
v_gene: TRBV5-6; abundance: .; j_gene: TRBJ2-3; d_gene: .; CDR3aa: CASSLAGGSPDTQYF; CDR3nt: TGTGCCAGCAGCTTGGCAGGGGGGTCGCCAGATACGCAGTATTTT
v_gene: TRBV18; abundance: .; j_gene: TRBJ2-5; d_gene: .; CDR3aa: CASSPPDVKRTPQETQYF; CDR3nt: TGTGCCAGCTCACCACCGGACGTTAAACGGACCCCTCAAGAGACCCAGTACTTC
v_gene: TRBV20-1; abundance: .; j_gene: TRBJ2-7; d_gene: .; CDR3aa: CSARDGVEQYF; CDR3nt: TGCAGTGCTAGAGATGGCGTCGAGCAGTACTTC
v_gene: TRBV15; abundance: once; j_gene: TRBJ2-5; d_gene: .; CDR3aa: CATSRDIFSVETQYF; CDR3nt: TGTGCCACCAGCAGAGATATATTTTCGGTGGAGACCCAGTACTTC
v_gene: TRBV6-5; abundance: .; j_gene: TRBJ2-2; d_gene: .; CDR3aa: CASSYMGRGELFF; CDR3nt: TGTGCCAGCAGTTACATGGGGCGCGGGGAGCTGTTTTTT
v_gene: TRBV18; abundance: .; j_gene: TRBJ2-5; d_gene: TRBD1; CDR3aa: CASSPSQGAIPYQETQYF; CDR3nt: TGTGCCAGCTCACCGTCTCAGGGGGCTATCCCGTACCAAGAGACCCAGTACTTC